Below are 20 T cell receptor beta chains sequenced from a single sample in a study of brain T cells in children with intractable seizures. Sequencing used immunoSEQ multiplex PCR; TCRdb keeps in-frame clones, though not all of them. The table shows about 340,000 clones, with 93% occurring only once. Time point in this sample: blood from clinic visit 5 months post-surgery; TSC patient then seizure free. The sample was peripheral blood, taken less than 6 months after surgery. The origin of the receptors is a boy younger than two with tuberous sclerosis and intractable seizures.

The rearrangement links TRBV11-2 to TRBJ2-7; 14 bases agree with TRBD2. The junction had 1 base not matched to a gene; V was cut back by 3 bases and J by 3 bases. Germline V lookup: CDR1 SGHAT, CDR2 FQNNGV. The CDR3 runs 15 residues. CDR3 sequence: CASSFGTSGGYEQYF. DNA of the CDR3: TGTGCCAGCAGCTTCGGGACTAGCGGGGGCTACGAGCAGTACTTC.

The genes are TRBV6-6 and TRBJ2-3, with 9 bases lining up with TRBD2. With 6 bases clipped from V and 4 bases from J, the junction kept 2 bases outside the gene matches. This CDR3 contains 13 residues. CDR1 is MNHNY, CDR2 SVGAGI, per germline (reference sequence). The CDR3 here is CASRRGGPDTQYF. CDR3 bases: TGTGCCAGCAGGCGGGGGGGGCCAGATACGCAGTATTTT.

V and J are TRBV29-1 and TRBJ2-7; maybe TRBD2 (6 bases). Germline loops: CDR1 SQVTM, CDR2 ANQGSEA. V dropped 1 base and J dropped 2 bases, with 9 bases sitting between them. This CDR3 is 13 amino acids long. In nucleotides, the CDR3 is TGCAGCGTTGAAGGGGCGGGAACCTACGAGCAGTACTTC. Protein product: CSVEGAGTYEQYF.

The chain couples TRBV30 to TRBJ1-4; D remains unclear. V lost 1 base and J lost 8, with 20 bases in between. Germline V lookup: CDR1 GTSNPN, CDR2 SVGIG (reference sequence). The CDR3 has 16 residues. The CDR3 is CAWSDLGWELGEKLFF. The CDR3 bases are TGTGCCTGGAGTGACCTGGGGTGGGAACTTGGGGAAAAACTGTTTTTT.

The genes are TRBV6-5 and TRBJ2-6; D is unresolved. The V and J ends lost 0 bases and 0 bases respectively, with 6 bases between them. Germline CDR1 reads MNHEY; CDR2 reads SVGAGI. The CDR3 covers 16 residues. The CDR3 sequence is CASSYSAGSGANVLTF. The CDR3, as DNA: TGTGCCAGCAGTTACTCAGCAGGCTCTGGGGCCAACGTCCTGACTTTC.

This clone was recorded once. The V call is TRBV28, the J call TRBJ2-7; a possible D gene is TRBD1 (6 bases). V shed 4 bases and J shed 4 bases, with 14 bases lying between them. Looked up from germline, CDR1 is MDHEN and CDR2 is SYDVKM. The CDR3 is made up of 14 amino acids. The CDR3 coding sequence is TGTGCCAGCAGTTCGGGACAACCCCCGTACGAGCAGTACTTC. Translation: CASSSGQPPYEQYF.

V is TRBV20-1 and J is TRBJ2-7, with a possible D match to TRBD2 (5 bases). Trimming left V 3 bases short and J 0 bases short, with 9 bases between. Germline V gene lookup returns CDR1 DFQATT and CDR2 SNEGSKA (reference sequence). This CDR3 contains 13 residues. The CDR3 protein is CSASKGSSYEQYF. The CDR3 nucleotides are TGCAGTGCTAGTAAAGGGAGCTCCTACGAGCAGTACTTC.

The chain links TRBV30 to TRBJ1-1, with TRBD1 identical over 7 bases. Germline CDR1 GTSNPN, CDR2 SVGIG (reference sequence). V lost 4 bases and J lost 4; bases outside the gene matches: 9. The CDR3 loop spans 14 amino acids. The CDR3 DNA sequence: TGTGCCTGGAATCTCCAGGGGGTCGGCACTGAAGCTTTCTTT. As protein: CAWNLQGVGTEAFF.

J is TRBJ1-5 and V is TRBV15; D not resolved. CDR3 length: 16 residues. Germline lookup yields CDR1 LNHNV and CDR2 YYDKDF (reference sequence). Between the trimmed V and J ends, which lost 1 base and 2 bases, there was a span of 12 bases. CDR3 bases: TGTGCCACCAGCAGAGGGACCATGGGAGGCAATCAGCCCCAGCATTTT. Its protein product is CATSRGTMGGNQPQHF.

J is TRBJ2-5 and V is TRBV29-1; TRBD2 matches 9 bases. The length of the CDR3 is 15 residues. J was trimmed by 4 bases and V by 7 bases; bases with no gene match: 13. The germline V gene has CDR1 SQVTM and CDR2 ANQGSEA. Here the CDR3 reads CSANPTSGAGETQYF. The CDR3 coding sequence is TGCAGCGCAAATCCGACTAGCGGAGCGGGAGAGACCCAGTACTTC.

The V gene is TRBV7-9, the J gene TRBJ2-3; possible D gene TRBD2, 6 bases. Germline CDR1 and CDR2: SEHNR and FQNEAQ (reference sequence). This CDR3 contains 14 residues. Trimming shortened V by 11 bases and J by 2 bases, and 17 bases separated the two germline ends. The CDR3 here is CAGLTGVNTDTQYF. In nucleotides, the CDR3 is TGTGCCGGCCTGACGGGGGTAAACACAGATACGCAGTATTTT.

The genes are TRBV19 and TRBJ2-7; unclear D gene. This CDR3 has 13 residues. Germline V gene data show CDR1 as LNHDA and CDR2 as SQIVND (reference sequence). Trimming removed 5 bases from V and 2 bases from J, with 10 bases in between. The CDR3 loop reads CASSVPPAYEQYF. The CDR3 DNA follows: TGTGCCAGTAGTGTCCCCCCAGCCTACGAGCAGTACTTC.

This chain links TRBV19 with TRBJ2-1; 13 bases are a match to TRBD2. V lost 10 bases, J lost 4 bases, and 10 bases stayed unmatched. The CDR3 spans 16 residues. Germline CDR1 reads LNHDA; CDR2 reads SQIVND (reference sequence). CDR3 residues: CATLRTSGGAYNEQFF. The CDR3 nucleotides read TGTGCCACCCTTAGGACTAGCGGGGGAGCATACAATGAGCAGTTCTTC.

The V gene is TRBV4-2, the J gene TRBJ2-5; D perhaps matches TRBD1 (6 bases). This CDR3 region has 14 residues. The germline CDR1 and CDR2 sequences are LGHNA and YNFKEQ. The V gene lost 0 bases and the J gene lost 5 bases, with 10 bases spanning the gap. The CDR3: CASSQEGALETQYF. The CDR3 DNA sequence: TGTGCCAGCAGCCAAGAGGGGGCTCTCGAGACCCAGTACTTC.

V is TRBV7-9 and J is TRBJ1-3; TRBD1 agrees at 8 bases. This CDR3 has 13 amino acids. From germline, CDR1 is SEHNR and CDR2 FQNEAQ (reference sequence). Trimming removed 4 bases from V and 10 bases from J; junction bases left unmatched: 6. The CDR3 DNA is TGTGCCAGCAGCTCCCGGACAGGGCTGACCATATATTTT. This sequence encodes CASSSRTGLTIYF.

The table lists this clone with a few counts. The chain couples TRBV6-2 or TRBV6-3 to TRBJ2-1, with TRBD1 identical over 7 bases. The CDR3 is 15 amino acids. Germline CDR1 and CDR2: MNHEY and SVGEGT. The J segment lost 5 bases and the V segment lost 3 bases, leaving 7 bases of the junction unmatched. The CDR3 sequence: CASSYEGALNNEQFF. CDR3 coding DNA: TGTGCCAGCAGTTATGAGGGGGCCTTAAACAATGAGCAGTTCTTC.

This sequence joins TRBV27 and TRBJ1-2; D is unresolved. This CDR3 has 14 residues. Trimming shortened V by 3 bases and J by 8 bases, and 16 bases separated the two germline ends. Per germline, CDR1 MNHEY and CDR2 SMNVEV (reference sequence). The CDR3 sequence is CASSFGNGQLGYTF. The CDR3 DNA sequence: TGTGCCAGCAGTTTTGGGAACGGTCAACTCGGCTACACCTTC.

This chain uses TRBV19 with TRBJ1-1; 8 positions agree with TRBD1. CDR1 and CDR2 (germline): LNHDA, SQIVND (reference sequence). After removal of 8 bases from V and 4 bases from J, the junction contained 12 bases not matched to a gene. This CDR3 spans 15 amino acids. CDR3 sequence reads: CASFEKQGEFTEAFF. DNA of the CDR3: TGTGCCAGTTTTGAGAAACAGGGGGAATTCACTGAAGCTTTCTTT. Full variable domain (outside the CDR3, taken from reference TRBV19 and TRBJ1-1): DGGITQSPKYLFRKEGQNVTLSCEQNLNHDAMYWYRQDPGQGLRLIYYSQIVNDFQKGDIAEGYSVSREKKESFPLTVTSAQKNPTAFYLCASFEKQGEFTEAFFGQGTRLTVV.

This chain uses TRBV24-1 with TRBJ2-7, with TRBD1 matching over 7 bases. The CDR3 consists of 13 residues. CDR1 KGHDR and CDR2 SFDVKD come from the germline V gene. Trimming removed 8 bases from V and 4 bases from J; junction bases left unmatched: 7. This CDR3 reads CATITGDSYEQYF. In DNA, the CDR3 is TGTGCCACCATTACAGGGGATTCTTACGAGCAGTACTTC.

The rearrangement links TRBV7-2 to TRBJ1-1; D is uncertain. Germline assignment: CDR1 SGHTA and CDR2 FQGNSA. V lost 0 bases and J 1 base, leaving 6 bases between the germline ends. The CDR3 has 14 amino acids. The CDR3 DNA follows: TGTGCCAGCAGCTTAGCGGGCAGGAACACTGAAGCTTTCTTT. It encodes CASSLAGRNTEAFF.